This T cell receptor beta chain was observed in a study of CD8 T cells in Susac syndrome. The authors reverse transcribed about 0.45 to 1 ug RNA with random hexamers. The immunoSEQ assay covered 54 Vbeta and 13 Jbeta segments for CDR3. One entry per CDR3 protein, called by TCRdb with MiXCR from the immunoSEQ multiplex PCR reads. The sample holds roughly 120,000 distinct CDR3 sequences, about 94% seen once. Germline CDR1 and CDR2: MNHEY and SVGEGT. The CDR3 is 16 residues long. V lost 0 bases, J lost 7 bases, and 19 bases lay in between. TCR beta sequencing was performed on blood CD8+ and CD4+ T cells. Negative isolation was used for CD8+ and CD4+ T cells, and FACS enrichment was applied to TEMRA cells. General study findings and limits: The study acknowledged a relatively small number of individuals in its TCR sequencing and HLA analysis.

On this clonotype itself: The target antigen is unknown.

The chain couples TRBV6-2 or TRBV6-3 to TRBJ2-7; no firm D call. Sequenced material: CD4+ T cells from PBMCs. This TCR came from a human donor with multiple sclerosis. The CDR3 nucleotides are TGTGCCAGCAGTTACTCGAATTCGTTGGGCACAAGTGAGCAGTACTTC. This encodes CASSYSNSLGTSEQYF.